The sequence of this T cell receptor beta chain was determined in a study of blood T cell repertoires in COVID-19. CDR1 is LGHNT, CDR2 FRNRAP, per germline. The ends lost 2 bases at V and 7 bases at J; junction bases unmatched: 10. This CDR3 spans 17 amino acids. TCRdb's table, derived via immunoSEQ multiplex PCR, lists solely in-frame clones and lacks some. The sample carries roughly 230,000 clones, 80% to 85% recorded once. The chain joins TRBV12-5 to TRBJ1-4; 10 nucleotides line up with TRBD1. The receptor was derived from a man aged 45-65 years who had recovered from COVID-19. The sequenced material came from PBMCs or T cells enriched from blood (not recorded which). The DNA for the CDR3 is TGTGCTAGTGGTTTGCCCCCGGGGGGACAGGGGAGTGAAAAACTGTTTTTT. Translated: CASGLPPGGQGSEKLFF.